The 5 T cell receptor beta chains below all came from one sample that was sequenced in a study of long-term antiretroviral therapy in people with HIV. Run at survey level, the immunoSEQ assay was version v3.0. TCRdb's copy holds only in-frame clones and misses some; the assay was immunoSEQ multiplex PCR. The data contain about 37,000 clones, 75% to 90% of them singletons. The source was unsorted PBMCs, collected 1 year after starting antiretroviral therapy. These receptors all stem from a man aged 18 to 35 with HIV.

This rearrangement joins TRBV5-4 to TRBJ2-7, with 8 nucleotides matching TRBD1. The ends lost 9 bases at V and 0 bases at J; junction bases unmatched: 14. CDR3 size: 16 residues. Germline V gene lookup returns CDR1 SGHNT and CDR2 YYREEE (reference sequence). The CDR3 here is CATAELTGGPSYEQYF. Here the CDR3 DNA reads TGTGCCACTGCCGAACTAACAGGGGGACCCTCCTACGAGCAGTACTTC.

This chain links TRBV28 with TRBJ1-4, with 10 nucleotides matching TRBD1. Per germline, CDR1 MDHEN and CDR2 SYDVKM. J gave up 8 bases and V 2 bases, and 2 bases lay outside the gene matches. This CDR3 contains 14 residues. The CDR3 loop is CASSLGTGDEKLFF. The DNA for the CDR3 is TGTGCCAGCAGTTTAGGGACAGGGGACGAAAAACTGTTTTTT.

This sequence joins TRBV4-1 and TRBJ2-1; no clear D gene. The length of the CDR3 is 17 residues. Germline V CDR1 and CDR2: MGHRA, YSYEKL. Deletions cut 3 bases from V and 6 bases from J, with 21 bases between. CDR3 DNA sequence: TGCGCCAGCAGCCAGCAGACCGGGCCCTCTTCAGTCAATGAGCAGTTCTTC. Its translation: CASSQQTGPSSVNEQFF.

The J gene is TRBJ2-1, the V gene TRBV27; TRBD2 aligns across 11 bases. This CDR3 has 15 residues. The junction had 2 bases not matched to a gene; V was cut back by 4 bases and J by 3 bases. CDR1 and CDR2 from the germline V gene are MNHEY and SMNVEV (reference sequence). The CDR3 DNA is TGTGCCAGCAGTTCGGGGACTAGCGGCTACAATGAGCAGTTCTTC. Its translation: CASSSGTSGYNEQFF.

CDR3 sequence reads: CASSFGIPYEQYF. CDR3 sequence (DNA): TGTGCCAGCAGTTTCGGCATTCCCTACGAGCAGTACTTC. The chain links TRBV6-5 to TRBJ2-7, with unresolved D. V was cut by 4 bases and J by 2 bases, with 9 bases left in between. Germline V lookup: CDR1 MNHEY, CDR2 SVGAGI. The length of the CDR3 is 13 residues.